This T cell receptor beta chain comes out of a study of T-cell reconstitution after alpha-beta-depleted transplantation in children listed by TCRdb under 2016. Describing the broader study: The study quantitatively tracked T-cell immune reconstitution after TCRalphabeta/CD19-depleted allogeneic hematopoietic cell transplantation in children using TCR repertoire profiling.

The library came from PCR. Sequencing took place on an Illumina HiSeq 2500. TCR libraries were prepared with molecular barcoding, using unique molecular identifiers to normalize TCRbeta repertoire quantification. TCRdb reworked the public reads: Q25 trimming with fastp, MiXCR clone assembly, productive beta chains retained. Here each entry gathers all rows of one CDR3 protein and keeps the most common genes and DNA. The sample profile shows hundreds of thousands of distinct CDR3 sequences; under 15% of them were found once. The ten largest account for around 0.76% of the sample. From the germline V gene, CDR1 is MNHEY and CDR2 is SVGAGI. CDR3 length: 12 amino acids, cysteine to phenylalanine. The read is trimmed to its CDR3 DNA, 36 bases read in frame from base 1. V was cut back by 6 bases and J by 9 bases, leaving a gap of 14 bases between them. The sample's treatment or condition, from its label and the paper: allogeneic hematopoietic cell transplantation with graft depleted of TCRalphabeta T cells and CD19 B cells. Transplant recipients were children who received TCRalphabeta/CD19-depleted allogeneic hematopoietic cell grafts.

This clonotype was observed many times. What this receptor recognizes is not known. It has no much larger one-base neighbor in the sample; base qualities were not kept. The paper as a whole reports these results and caveats: The apparently early recovery of alphabetaT-cell counts about two months after transplant reportedly depended on only several hundred rapidly expanded clones that came from non-depleted graft cells. Over subsequent months, a decline in hyperexpanded clone frequencies was noted, and after one year, T-cell counts and TCRbeta diversity were mostly ascribed to newly produced T cells. In some patients, the high TCRbeta diversity seen at day 60 was put down to recipient T cells and intrathymic progenitors that had survived conditioning.

The clonotype originates from a girl aged 2 to 10 with congenital amegakaryocytic thrombocytopenia, due to receive a stem cell transplant. The source was PBMCs, collected before TCRalphabeta/CD19-depleted stem cell transplant. The V and J genes are TRBV6-5 and TRBJ1-2, with the D segment identity uncertain. The sequenced DNA is TGTGCCAGCAGCCAGAGTGGTTCTAGCTACACCTTC. It translates as CASSQSGSSYTF.